Below are 10 T cell receptor beta chains sequenced from a single sample in a study of cytomegalovirus exposure and HLA in healthy donors. 60 Vbeta and 13 Jbeta primers were used in PCR. Only in-frame clones appear in the TCRdb table, and some are missing; sequencing was by immunoSEQ multiplex PCR. This table has 150,000 or so clones, 65% to 85% appearing once. The sequencing sample was made of PBMCs. These receptors were collected from a woman aged 40 to 50 in good health and CMV-seropositive.

In DNA form, the CDR3 reads TGTGCCAGCAGCTTGAGGCCCTGGGGCAATCAGCCCCAGCATTTT. Its translation: CASSLRPWGNQPQHF. J is TRBJ1-5 and V is TRBV7-2; D ambiguous. Looked up from germline, CDR1 is SGHTA and CDR2 is FQGNSA. Trimming removed 3 bases from V and 2 bases from J, with 11 bases in between. This CDR3 is built from 15 residues.

Turning to this clone: The germline gene is not matched at one end of the junction; a read error may be the cause. Within the sample, other DNA sequences also encode this same CDR3. The rearrangement joins TRBV30 to TRBJ1-2; D might be TRBD1 (5 bases). Germline V gene lookup returns CDR1 GTSNPN and CDR2 SVGIG (reference sequence). The CDR3 contains 12 residues. The CDR3 sequence: CAWEQENYGYTF. The CDR3 region has the DNA TGTGCCTGGGAACAGGAGAACTACGGCTACACCTTC.

This clone was observed once. CDR3 in amino acids: CASSLSDRGNTEAFF. For the CDR3, the DNA is TGTGCCAGCAGCTTATCGGACAGGGGGAACACTGAAGCTTTCTTT. V and J are TRBV7-9 and TRBJ1-1; 9 bases line up with TRBD1. V lost 2 bases, J lost 1 base, and 2 bases stayed unmatched. This CDR3 has 15 residues. Looked up from germline, CDR1 is SEHNR and CDR2 is FQNEAQ (reference sequence). Full variable domain (missing parts from reference TRBV7-9 and TRBJ1-1): DTGVSQNPRHKITKRGQNVTFRCDPISEHNRLYWYRQTLGQGPEFLTYFQNEAQLEKSRLLSDRFSAERPKGSFSTLEIQRTEQGDSAMYLCASSLSDRGNTEAFFGQGTRLTVV.

The V call is TRBV7-9, the J call TRBJ2-1; TRBD1 agrees at 8 bases. V shed 0 bases and J 6 bases; nucleotides not matched to a gene: 4. This CDR3 is built from 15 residues. Germline-derived CDR1 and CDR2 are SEHNR and FQNEAQ (reference sequence). The CDR3 DNA is TGTGCCAGCAGCTTAGCGCAGGGGGCGCGCAATGAGCAGTTCTTC. This gives the protein CASSLAQGARNEQFF.

This clone has just one count. The chain links TRBV5-5 to TRBJ2-1; 10 bases fit TRBD2. Germline values: CDR1 SGHKS, CDR2 YYEKEE (reference sequence). The CDR3 spans 15 residues. With 2 bases clipped from V and 2 bases from J, the junction kept 1 base outside the gene matches. In nucleotides, the CDR3 is TGTGCCAGCAGCTTTGGACTAGCGGCCTACAATGAGCAGTTCTTC. Amino acids: CASSFGLAAYNEQFF.

The CDR3 nucleotides are TGTGCCAGTAGTACGTTACTAGCGGGACTTCTAAACAATGAGCAGTTCTTC. It translates to CASSTLLAGLLNNEQFF. The V gene is TRBV19, the J gene TRBJ2-1; 10 bases fit TRBD2. Germline CDR1 is LNHDA and CDR2 is SQIVND (reference sequence). V was pared by 4 bases and J by 5 bases, with 11 bases of the junction left unmatched. The CDR3 spans 17 residues.

V is TRBV7-9 and J is TRBJ1-2; weak D call: TRBD1 (6 bases). The V gene's germline CDR1 is SEHNR and CDR2 FQNEAQ (reference sequence). Trimming removed 5 bases at V and 3 bases at J, with 13 bases between. The CDR3 has 14 residues. In nucleotides, the CDR3 is TGTGCCAGCAGCCACCGGGACACCTACTATGGCTACACCTTC. Its protein is CASSHRDTYYGYTF.

The V and J genes are TRBV5-1 and TRBJ2-1; a possible D gene is TRBD2 (5 bases). The CDR3 is made up of 17 amino acids. Germline loops: CDR1 SGHRS, CDR2 YFSETQ. Trimming stripped 4 bases from V and 2 bases from J, with 19 bases between. The CDR3 reads CASSPLIRSGAYNEQFF. The CDR3 bases are TGCGCCAGCAGCCCCCTGATAAGAAGCGGAGCCTACAATGAGCAGTTCTTC. Combining the CDR3 with reference TRBV5-1 and TRBJ2-1 gives the whole variable domain KAGVTQTPRYLIKTRGQQVTLSCSPISGHRSVSWYQQTPGQGLQFLFEYFSETQRNKGNFPGRFSGRQFSNSRSEMNVSTLELGDSALYLCASSPLIRSGAYNEQFFGPGTRLTVL.

V usage is TRBV7-9 and J usage is TRBJ2-7; 7 bases line up with TRBD2. This CDR3 is built from 16 residues. Germline CDR1 and CDR2: SEHNR and FQNEAQ (reference sequence). J gave up 5 bases and V 0 bases, and 10 bases lay outside the gene matches. The CDR3 region has the DNA TGTGCCAGCAGCTTAGCGCTGGCGGGAGTTTATGACGAGCAGTACTTC. Amino acids: CASSLALAGVYDEQYF.

The rearrangement links TRBV10-3 to TRBJ2-1; 11 nucleotides line up with TRBD2. The CDR3 contains 14 residues. J gave up 8 bases and V 3 bases, and 3 bases lay outside the gene matches. The germline V gene encodes CDR1 ENHRY and CDR2 SYGVKD. The CDR3 loop is CAISDGTSGDEQFF. The CDR3, as DNA: TGTGCCATCAGTGACGGGACTAGCGGCGATGAGCAGTTCTTC.